The present T cell receptor beta chain was sequenced within a study of blood T cell repertoires in COVID-19. This table comes from immunoSEQ multiplex PCR, and its TCRdb copy is limited to in-frame clones, with some not included. The data hold 150,000 to 200,000 clones, with over 80% observed a single time. The CDR3 is 16 amino acids. V gave up 4 bases and J gave up 4 bases; unmatched junction bases: 8. CDR1 and CDR2 from the germline V gene are SGDLS and YYNGEE. The sequence was obtained from a woman aged 60-70 years who had recovered from COVID-19. The chain employs TRBV9 and TRBJ2-5; TRBD2 matches at 12 bases. Sequencing input: PBMCs or T cells enriched from blood (not recorded which). CDR3 region: CASSPTLAGGGETQYF. As DNA, the CDR3 is TGTGCCAGCAGCCCTACTCTAGCGGGAGGGGGAGAGACCCAGTACTTC.